This T cell receptor beta chain is drawn from a study of OX40 agonist ivuxolimab in advanced cancers. As for this clone: Its antigen is not known.

Sequencing was performed with immunoSEQ multiplex PCR; in TCRdb, only in-frame clones are kept and a portion is missing. The repertoire has 50,000 to 55,000 clones, about 80% of them found once; the top ten carry 3% to 5%. Study-level points and caveats: With doses of 0.1 to 3.0 mg/kg, CD4+ and CD8+ blood T cells had undergone clonal expansion by week 6. Expanded clones were, on average, more numerous among CD8+ T cells than CD4+.

The source of this sequence is an adult with an advanced solid tumor such as melanoma, head and neck, liver or kidney cancer. The material sequenced was CD4+ or CD8+ T cells sorted from blood, taken in a trial of the OX40 agonist ivuxolimab.

CDR3 sequence reads: CASSRTPSSGNTIYF. In DNA, the CDR3 is TGTGCCAGCAGCCGGACACCTTCCTCTGGAAACACCATATATTTT. The chain has TRBV6-5 and TRBJ1-3; TRBD1 is a possible D gene (5 bases). The ends were cut back, 6 bases at V and 0 bases at J, with 12 bases in the middle. Germline assignment: CDR1 MNHEY and CDR2 SVGAGI. The CDR3 has 15 amino acids.